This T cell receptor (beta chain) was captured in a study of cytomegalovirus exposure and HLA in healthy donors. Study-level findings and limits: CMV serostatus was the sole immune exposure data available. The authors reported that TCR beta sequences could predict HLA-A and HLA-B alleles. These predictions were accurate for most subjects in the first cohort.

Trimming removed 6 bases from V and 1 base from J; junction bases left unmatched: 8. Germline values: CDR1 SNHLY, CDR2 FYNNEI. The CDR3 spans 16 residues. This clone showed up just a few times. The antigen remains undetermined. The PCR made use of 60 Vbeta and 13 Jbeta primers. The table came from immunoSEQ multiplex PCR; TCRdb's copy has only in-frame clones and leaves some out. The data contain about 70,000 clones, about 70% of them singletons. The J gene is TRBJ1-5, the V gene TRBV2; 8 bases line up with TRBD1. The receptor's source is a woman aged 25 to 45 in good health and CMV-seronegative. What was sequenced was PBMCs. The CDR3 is CASRARQGRSNQPQHF. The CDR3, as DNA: TGTGCCAGCAGGGCAAGACAGGGGCGAAGCAATCAGCCCCAGCATTTT.